This is a list of T cell receptor beta chains from one sample in a study of OX40 agonist ivuxolimab in advanced cancers. The repertoire was sequenced with immunoSEQ multiplex PCR; TCRdb's copy has only in-frame clones and lacks some. The sample lists about 90,000 clones; approximately 91% were seen once. The sample in question was CD4+ or CD8+ T cells sorted from blood, obtained in a trial of the OX40 agonist ivuxolimab. The receptors shown here come from an adult with an advanced solid tumor such as melanoma, head and neck, liver or kidney cancer. Both conserved end residues are part of each CDR3. D genes are given only for firm matches. Size is stated for part of the rows, as once, few or many counts, or as a class when the clone is expanded.

d_call,j_call,v_call,clone_size,cdr3_aa,cdr3_nt
TRBD2,TRBJ2-1,TRBV5-1,-,CASSFSSGRIHEQFF,TGCGCCAGCAGCTTTTCTAGCGGGAGGATCCATGAGCAGTTCTTC
TRBD2,TRBJ2-2,TRBV27,-,CASSPWTGRAAGELFF,TGTGCCAGCAGTCCGTGGACGGGGAGGGCCGCCGGGGAGCTGTTTTTT
-,TRBJ2-7,TRBV18,-,CASSPPEGHSYEQYF,TGTGCCAGCTCACCACCGGAGGGGCACTCCTACGAGCAGTACTTC
-,TRBJ2-5,TRBV7-3,-,CASSLGTKETQYF,TGTGCCAGCAGCCTAGGGACAAAAGAGACCCAGTACTTC
-,TRBJ2-7,TRBV21-1,-,CASSLGGLAGGHSYEQYF,TGTGCCAGCAGCCTCGGGGGCCTAGCGGGAGGTCACAGCTACGAGCAGTACTTC
-,TRBJ2-1,TRBV7-9,-,CASSLARRTGRDEQFF,TGTGCCAGCAGCTTAGCCCGCCGGACAGGGAGGGATGAGCAGTTCTTC
-,TRBJ2-1,TRBV6-5,-,CASSYGWRGEVNEQFF,TGTGCCAGCAGTTACGGTTGGAGGGGTGAAGTGAATGAGCAGTTCTTC
TRBD1,TRBJ1-2,TRBV5-1,once,CASSPQGADNYGYTF,TGCGCCAGCAGCCCGCAGGGGGCGGACAACTATGGCTACACCTTC
TRBD1,TRBJ2-7,TRBV6-5,-,CASIRTGSYEQYF,TGTGCCAGCATTAGGACAGGCTCCTACGAGCAGTACTTC
-,TRBJ1-2,TRBV6-5,once,CASSYGFRNGCTF,TGTGCCAGCAGTTACGGGTTTAGGAATGGCTGCACCTTC
TRBD1,TRBJ2-2,TRBV5-1,once,CASTQQGAPTGELFF,TGCGCCAGCACCCAACAGGGGGCGCCCACCGGGGAGCTGTTTTTT
TRBD2,TRBJ2-1,TRBV29-1,-,CSVKLAGAYNEQFF,TGCAGCGTGAAGCTAGCGGGAGCATACAATGAGCAGTTCTTC
-,TRBJ1-2,TRBV28,once,CASSVGRNYGYTF,TGTGCCAGCAGTGTCGGACGGAATTATGGCTACACCTTC
TRBD2,TRBJ2-1,TRBV28,-,CASSSPGGRANRAYNEQFF,TGTGCCAGCAGTTCCCCGGGCGGGAGGGCCAACAGAGCCTACAATGAGCAGTTCTTC
-,TRBJ1-4,TRBV18,-,CASSPSSTNEKLFF,TGTGCCAGCTCACCCTCCAGCACCAATGAAAAACTGTTTTTT
-,TRBJ1-1,TRBV5-6,-,CATKQGTGKNTEAFF,TGTGCCACAAAACAGGGAACAGGGAAAAACACTGAAGCTTTCTTT
-,TRBJ2-2,TRBV7-6,-,CASSYSTGNTGELFF,TGTGCCAGCAGCTACTCGACAGGGAACACCGGGGAGCTGTTTTTT
-,TRBJ2-1,TRBV11-3,-,CASSQGGGTNEQFF,TGTGCCAGCAGCCAGGGAGGGGGGACGAATGAGCAGTTCTTC
-,TRBJ2-1,TRBV23-1,-,CASSRFGSSVYNEQFF,TGCGCCAGTTCACGGTTCGGGAGTTCAGTCTACAATGAGCAGTTCTTC
TRBD1,TRBJ2-1,TRBV11-2,-,CASSIDRAPYNEQFF,TGTGCCAGCAGCATCGACAGGGCCCCCTACAATGAGCAGTTCTTC
TRBD2,TRBJ2-2,TRBV9,few,CASSEVAGVAGELFF,TGTGCCAGCAGCGAGGTAGCGGGAGTGGCCGGGGAGCTGTTTTTT
-,TRBJ2-1,TRBV30,once,CAWIRNDIFSSYNEQFF,TGTGCCTGGATTAGGAACGACATTTTCAGCTCCTACAATGAGCAGTTCTTC
TRBD2,TRBJ2-7,TRBV14,-,CASSRGTSGSYEQYF,TGTGCCAGCAGCCGAGGGACTAGCGGGTCGTACGAGCAGTACTTC
TRBD1,TRBJ1-4,TRBV29-1,-,CSVGRGDEKLFF,TGCAGCGTTGGCAGGGGGGATGAAAAACTGTTTTTT
TRBD1,TRBJ2-5,TRBV9,-,CASSVGTGGGETQYF,TGTGCCAGCAGCGTCGGGACAGGGGGCGGGGAGACCCAGTACTTC
TRBD2,TRBJ2-7,TRBV15,-,CATSSFLAGASYEQYF,TGTGCCACCAGCAGTTTTCTAGCGGGAGCGTCCTACGAGCAGTACTTC
-,TRBJ2-3,TRBV15,-,CATSITDTQYF,TGTGCCACCAGCATCACAGATACGCAGTATTTT
-,TRBJ2-2,TRBV19,few,CASSPLSTGELFF,TGTGCCAGTAGCCCCCTGAGCACCGGGGAGCTGTTTTTT
-,TRBJ2-6,TRBV27,-,CASSPRRPPGANVLTF,TGTGCCAGCAGTCCCCGACGACCCCCTGGGGCCAACGTCCTGACTTTC
TRBD2,TRBJ2-2,TRBV7-2,once,CASSQSGSRTGELFF,TGTGCCAGCAGCCAAAGCGGGAGTCGTACCGGGGAGCTGTTTTTT
-,TRBJ2-3,TRBV6-1,-,CASSERRDGTDTQYF,TGTGCCAGCAGTGAACGACGGGACGGCACAGATACGCAGTATTTT
TRBD1,TRBJ2-2,TRBV5-1,-,CASRPGTENTGELFF,TGCGCCAGCAGACCCGGGACAGAGAACACCGGGGAGCTGTTTTTT
-,TRBJ2-5,TRBV6-5,-,CASSNQETQYF,TGTGCCAGCAGTAACCAAGAGACCCAGTACTTC
-,TRBJ1-4,TRBV5-5,-,CASSRDRFNEKLFF,TGTGCCAGCAGCCGGGACCGCTTTAATGAAAAACTGTTTTTT
TRBD2,TRBJ2-7,TRBV19,once,CASSPRIAGGYEQYF,TGTGCCAGTAGTCCTCGGATAGCGGGAGGGTACGAGCAGTACTTC
-,TRBJ2-1,TRBV6-5,-,CASKLNGNPNNEQFF,TGTGCCAGCAAACTGAACGGGAACCCGAACAATGAGCAGTTCTTC
TRBD1,TRBJ2-7,TRBV19,-,CASSSAGTASYEQYF,TGTGCCAGTAGTTCGGCCGGGACAGCCTCCTACGAGCAGTACTTC
TRBD2,TRBJ2-1,TRBV2,few,CASSEARGWLAGGNEQFF,TGTGCCAGCAGTGAAGCGCGGGGCTGGCTAGCGGGGGGTAATGAGCAGTTCTTC
-,TRBJ2-1,TRBV10-3,-,CAISAGASYNEQFF,TGTGCCATCAGTGCAGGGGCCTCCTACAATGAGCAGTTCTTC
-,TRBJ1-3,TRBV5-1,-,CASTPSAVGSGNTIYF,TGCGCCAGCACCCCCAGCGCAGTTGGCTCTGGAAACACCATATATTTT
-,TRBJ2-7,TRBV7-9,-,CASSPGGATGVISGEQYF,TGTGCCAGCAGCCCGGGGGGGGCCACAGGGGTAATCTCGGGCGAGCAGTACTTC
-,TRBJ2-2,TRBV29-1,-,CSVEKGTNTGELFF,TGCAGCGTTGAAAAGGGTACGAACACCGGGGAGCTGTTTTTT
-,TRBJ1-3,TRBV5-1,-,CASSFSSGGTGNTIYF,TGCGCCAGCAGCTTTTCCTCAGGCGGGACTGGAAACACCATATATTTT
TRBD2,TRBJ2-7,TRBV2,-,CARGTSGGYEQYF,TGTGCCAGGGGGACTAGCGGGGGCTACGAGCAGTACTTC
-,TRBJ2-3,TRBV11-2,-,CASSLQPRGSTDTQYF,TGTGCCAGCAGCTTACAGCCCCGGGGGAGCACAGATACGCAGTATTTT
-,TRBJ2-5,TRBV18,-,CASSQNGGRGETQYF,TGTGCCAGCTCACAAAACGGGGGGCGCGGCGAGACCCAGTACTTC
-,TRBJ1-4,TRBV19,-,CASSKGVGPWEKLFF,TGTGCCAGTAGTAAGGGCGTTGGGCCCTGGGAAAAACTGTTTTTT
TRBD1,TRBJ1-2,TRBV15,-,CATSRAGQGGYGYTF,TGTGCCACCAGCAGAGCGGGACAGGGAGGCTATGGCTACACCTTC
-,TRBJ2-2,TRBV2,-,CASMEGNTGELFF,TGTGCCAGCATGGAGGGGAACACCGGGGAGCTGTTTTTT
-,TRBJ2-6,TRBV19,-,CATNSAVSGANVLTF,TGTGCCACCAACTCAGCGGTTTCTGGGGCCAACGTCCTGACTTTC